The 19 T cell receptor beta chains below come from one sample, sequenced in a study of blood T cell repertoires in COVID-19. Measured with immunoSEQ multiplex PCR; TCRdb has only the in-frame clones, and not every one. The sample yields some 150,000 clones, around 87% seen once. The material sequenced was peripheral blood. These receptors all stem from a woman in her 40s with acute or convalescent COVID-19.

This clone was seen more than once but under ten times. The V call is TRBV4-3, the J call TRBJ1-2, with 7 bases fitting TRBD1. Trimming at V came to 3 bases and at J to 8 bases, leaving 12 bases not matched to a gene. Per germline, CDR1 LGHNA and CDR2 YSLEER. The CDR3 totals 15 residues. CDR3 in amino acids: CASSQGPTGSQGYTF. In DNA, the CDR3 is TGCGCCAGCAGCCAGGGTCCGACAGGGTCGCAAGGCTACACCTTC.

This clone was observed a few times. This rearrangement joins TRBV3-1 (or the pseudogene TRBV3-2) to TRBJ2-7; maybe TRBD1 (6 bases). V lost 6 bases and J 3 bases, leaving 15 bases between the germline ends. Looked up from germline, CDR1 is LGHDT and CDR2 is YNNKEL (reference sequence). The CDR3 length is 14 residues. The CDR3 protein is CASRSPGGDYEQYF. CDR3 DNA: TGTGCCAGCAGGTCGCCTGGGGGCGACTACGAGCAGTACTTC.

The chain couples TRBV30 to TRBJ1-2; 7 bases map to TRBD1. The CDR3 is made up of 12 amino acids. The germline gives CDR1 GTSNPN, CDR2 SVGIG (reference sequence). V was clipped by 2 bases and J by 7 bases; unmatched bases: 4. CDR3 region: CAWSYYRGGYTF. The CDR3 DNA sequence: TGTGCCTGGAGTTACTACAGGGGTGGCTACACCTTC.

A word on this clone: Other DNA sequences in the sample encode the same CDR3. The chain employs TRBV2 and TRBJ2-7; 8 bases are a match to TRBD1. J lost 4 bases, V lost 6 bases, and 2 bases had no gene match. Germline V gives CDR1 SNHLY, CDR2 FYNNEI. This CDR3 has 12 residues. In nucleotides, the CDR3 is TGTGCCAGCAGGGACAGGGCGTACGAGCAGTACTTC. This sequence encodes CASRDRAYEQYF.

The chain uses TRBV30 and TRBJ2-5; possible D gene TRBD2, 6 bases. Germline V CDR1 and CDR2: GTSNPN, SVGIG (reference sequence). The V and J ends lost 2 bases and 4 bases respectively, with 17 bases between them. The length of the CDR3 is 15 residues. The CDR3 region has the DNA TGTGCCTGGAGTCTCGGTGGCGACGGGAGAGAGACCCAGTACTTC. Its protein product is CAWSLGGDGRETQYF. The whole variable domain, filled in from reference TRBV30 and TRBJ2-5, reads SQTIHQWPATLVQPVGSPLSLECTVEGTSNPNLYWYRQAAGRGLQLLFYSVGIGQISSEVPQNLSASRPQDRQFILSSKKLLLSDSGFYLCAWSLGGDGRETQYFGPGTRLLVL.

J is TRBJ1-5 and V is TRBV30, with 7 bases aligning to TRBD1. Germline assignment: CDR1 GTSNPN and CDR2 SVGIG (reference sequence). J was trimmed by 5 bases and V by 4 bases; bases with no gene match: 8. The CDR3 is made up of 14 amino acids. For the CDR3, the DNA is TGTGCCTGGAACGAACAGGGGCCCCATCAGCCCCAGCATTTT. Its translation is CAWNEQGPHQPQHF.

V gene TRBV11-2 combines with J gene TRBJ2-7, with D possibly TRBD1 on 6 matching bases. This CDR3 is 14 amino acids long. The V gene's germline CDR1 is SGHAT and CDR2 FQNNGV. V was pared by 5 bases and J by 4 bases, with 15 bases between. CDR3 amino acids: CASSPVGARYEQYF. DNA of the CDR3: TGTGCCAGCAGCCCCGTGGGGGCGCGGTACGAGCAGTACTTC.

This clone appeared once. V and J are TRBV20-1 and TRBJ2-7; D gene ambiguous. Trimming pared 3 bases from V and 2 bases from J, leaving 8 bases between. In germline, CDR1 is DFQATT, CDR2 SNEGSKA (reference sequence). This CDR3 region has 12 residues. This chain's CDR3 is CSASLQAYEQYF. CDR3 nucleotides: TGCAGTGCTAGTCTCCAGGCCTACGAGCAGTACTTC.

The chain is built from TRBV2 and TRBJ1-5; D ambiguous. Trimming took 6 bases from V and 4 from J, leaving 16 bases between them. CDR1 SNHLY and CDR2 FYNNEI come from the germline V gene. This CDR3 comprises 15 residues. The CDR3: CASSPEGGVNQPQHF. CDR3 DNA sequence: TGTGCCAGCAGCCCAGAGGGCGGGGTAAATCAGCCCCAGCATTTT.

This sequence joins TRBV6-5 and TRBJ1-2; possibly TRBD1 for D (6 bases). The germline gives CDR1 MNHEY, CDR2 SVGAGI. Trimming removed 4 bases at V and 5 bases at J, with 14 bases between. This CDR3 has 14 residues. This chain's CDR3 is CASSSIGQLYGYTF. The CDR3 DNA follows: TGTGCCAGCAGTTCTATTGGACAGCTATATGGCTACACCTTC.

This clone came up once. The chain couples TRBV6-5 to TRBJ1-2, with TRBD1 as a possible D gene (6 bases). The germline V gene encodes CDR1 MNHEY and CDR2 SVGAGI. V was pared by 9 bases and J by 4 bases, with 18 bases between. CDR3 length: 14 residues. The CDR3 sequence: CASLGGGLPYGYTF. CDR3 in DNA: TGTGCCAGTCTGGGAGGGGGGCTTCCCTATGGCTACACCTTC.

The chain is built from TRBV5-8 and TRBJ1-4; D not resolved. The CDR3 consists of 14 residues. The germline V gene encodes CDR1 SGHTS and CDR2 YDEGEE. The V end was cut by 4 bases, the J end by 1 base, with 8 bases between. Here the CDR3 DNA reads TGTGCCAGCAGCCCCGGGATAACTAATGAAAAACTGTTTTTT. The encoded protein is CASSPGITNEKLFF.

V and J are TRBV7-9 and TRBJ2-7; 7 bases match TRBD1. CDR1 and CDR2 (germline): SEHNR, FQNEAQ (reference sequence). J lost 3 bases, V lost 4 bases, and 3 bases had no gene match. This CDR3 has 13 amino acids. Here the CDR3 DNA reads TGTGCCAGCAGCTCCGCAGGGGGCTACGAGCAGTACTTC. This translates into CASSSAGGYEQYF.

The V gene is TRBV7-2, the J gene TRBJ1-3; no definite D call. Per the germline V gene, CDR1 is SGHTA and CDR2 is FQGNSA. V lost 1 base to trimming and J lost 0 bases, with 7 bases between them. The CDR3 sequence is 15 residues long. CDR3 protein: CASSLVASSGNTIYF. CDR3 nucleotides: TGTGCCAGCAGCTTAGTGGCAAGCTCTGGAAACACCATATATTTT.

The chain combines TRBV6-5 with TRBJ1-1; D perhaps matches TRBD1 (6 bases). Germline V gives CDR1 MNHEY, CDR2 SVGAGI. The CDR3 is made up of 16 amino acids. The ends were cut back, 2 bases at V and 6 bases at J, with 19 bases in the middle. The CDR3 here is CASSYRTGTRVAEAFF. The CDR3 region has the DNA TGTGCCAGCAGTTACCGGACCGGGACACGGGTCGCTGAAGCTTTCTTT.

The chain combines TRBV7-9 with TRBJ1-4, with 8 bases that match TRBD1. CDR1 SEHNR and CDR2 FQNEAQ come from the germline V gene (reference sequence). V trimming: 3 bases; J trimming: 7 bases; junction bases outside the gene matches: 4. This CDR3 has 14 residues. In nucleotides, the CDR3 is TGTGCCAGCAGCTTGCAGGGGGCAAGTGAAAAACTGTTTTTT. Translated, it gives CASSLQGASEKLFF.

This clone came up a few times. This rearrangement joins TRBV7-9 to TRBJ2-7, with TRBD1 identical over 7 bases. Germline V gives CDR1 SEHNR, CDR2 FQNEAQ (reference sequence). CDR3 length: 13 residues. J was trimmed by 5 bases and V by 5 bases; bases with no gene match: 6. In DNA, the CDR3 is TGTGCCAGCAGCCCACAGGGGAGAGACGAGCAGTACTTC. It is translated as CASSPQGRDEQYF.

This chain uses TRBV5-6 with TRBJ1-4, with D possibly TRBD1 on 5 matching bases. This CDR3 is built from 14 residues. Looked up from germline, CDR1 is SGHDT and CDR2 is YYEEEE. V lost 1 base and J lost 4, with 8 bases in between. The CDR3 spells CASSLYRFNEKLFF. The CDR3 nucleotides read TGTGCCAGCAGCTTGTACAGGTTTAATGAAAAACTGTTTTTT.

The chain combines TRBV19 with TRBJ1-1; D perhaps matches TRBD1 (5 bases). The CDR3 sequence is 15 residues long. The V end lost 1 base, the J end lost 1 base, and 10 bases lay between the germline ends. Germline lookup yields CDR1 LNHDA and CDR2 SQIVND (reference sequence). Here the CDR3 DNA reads TGTGCCAGTAGTATAGGGGGCCTAGAGAACACTGAAGCTTTCTTT. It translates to CASSIGGLENTEAFF.